This T cell receptor beta chain was identified in a study of T-cell reconstitution after alpha-beta-depleted transplantation in children. The study's findings and limits: The main origin of T-cell counts and diversity one year after transplant was newly produced T cells. In some patients, recipient T cells and intrathymic progenitors surviving conditioning explained high day-60 diversity. At around two months after transplant, the alpha-beta T cells were reportedly derived from several hundred expanded clones that came from non-depleted graft cells.

Worth noting for this clonotype: Its antigen is currently unknown.

Preparation of the TCRbeta library involved a method that used unique molecular identifiers. TCRdb processed the PCR reads anew with MiXCR; each CDR3 protein has one entry. Seen here are about 440,000 distinct CDR3 sequences, approximately 41% observed once, and the top ten hold under 35%. With 0 bases removed from V and 5 bases from J, the gap between germline ends came to 14 bases. This CDR3 region has 15 residues. The V gene's germline CDR1 is LGHNA and CDR2 YSLEER. Specimen: PBMCs, collected before TCRalphabeta/CD19-depleted stem cell transplant. The chain carries TRBV4-3 and TRBJ2-7, with a tentative D call TRBD1 (6 bases). The TCR comes from a girl aged 2 to 9 with aplastic anemia, due to receive a stem cell transplant. The CDR3 sequence: CASSQELYRVDEQYF. For the CDR3, the DNA is TGCGCCAGCAGCCAAGAATTGTACAGGGTTGACGAGCAGTACTTC.